Each of the 22 T cell receptor beta chains below was sequenced from the same sample in a study of blood T cell repertoires in COVID-19. The data were produced by immunoSEQ multiplex PCR, yet TCRdb's version contains in-frame clones alone and is incomplete. Counted here are some 100,000 clones, roughly 80% occurring once; the ten biggest clones make up around a quarter. Specimen: peripheral blood. The origin of the receptors is a man older than 75 with active or convalescent COVID-19.

The CDR3 bases are TGTGCCAGCAGTTCCTTCGGACAGTTCGGCTTGGGGACTGAAGCTTTCTTT. Protein: CASSSFGQFGLGTEAFF. This chain joins TRBV27 and TRBJ1-1, with TRBD1 as a possible D gene (6 bases). Per the germline V gene, CDR1 is MNHEY and CDR2 is SMNVEV (reference sequence). V lost 4 bases to trimming and J lost 5 bases, with 23 bases between them. The CDR3 is 17 residues long.

This clone was found a few times. The gene calls are TRBV4-1 and TRBJ2-2, with D perhaps matching TRBD1 (7 bases). V was pared by 0 bases and J by 3 bases, with 14 bases between. The CDR3 spans 17 residues. Germline CDR1 reads MGHRA; CDR2 reads YSYEKL. The CDR3 DNA reads TGCGCCAGCAGCCAAGATTGGAGGGGGCTAGACACCGGGGAGCTGTTTTTT. It is translated as CASSQDWRGLDTGELFF.

The chain joins TRBV3-1 (or the pseudogene TRBV3-2) to TRBJ1-2; 7 bases are a match to TRBD1. Trimming took 1 base from V and 2 from J; bases not matched to a gene: 4. This CDR3 has 15 amino acids. The germline CDR1 and CDR2 sequences are LGHDT and YNNKEL (reference sequence). The CDR3 coding sequence is TGTGCCAGCAGCCAAGCCTCGACAGGGAACTATGGCTACACCTTC. Translating it yields CASSQASTGNYGYTF.

The rearrangement links TRBV5-1 to TRBJ2-3; D uncertain. Germline values: CDR1 SGHRS, CDR2 YFSETQ. The germline V and J ends were trimmed by 0 bases and 0 bases, with 11 bases remaining between them. The CDR3 extends over 16 amino acids. CDR3 DNA: TGCGCCAGCAGCTTGGATCTATTCGCTAGCACAGATACGCAGTATTTT. It yields the protein CASSLDLFASTDTQYF.

V usage is TRBV9 and J usage is TRBJ2-7; TRBD1 is a possible D gene (6 bases). From germline, CDR1 is SGDLS and CDR2 YYNGEE. The V end lost 3 bases, the J end lost 3 bases, and 13 bases lay between the germline ends. The CDR3 totals 14 residues. The CDR3 reads CASSAETGFYEQYF. The DNA for the CDR3 is TGTGCCAGCAGCGCAGAAACAGGGTTCTACGAGCAGTACTTC.

The chain's CDR3 is CASSMSGDRDTIYF. CDR3 sequence (DNA): TGTGCCAGTAGTATGTCAGGGGACCGGGACACCATATATTTT. This chain joins TRBV19 and TRBJ1-3, with TRBD1 as a possible D gene (6 bases). Trimming stripped 3 bases from V and 8 bases from J, with 14 bases between. CDR1 is LNHDA, CDR2 SQIVND, per germline (reference sequence). This CDR3 region has 14 residues.

The chain joins TRBV9 to TRBJ1-6, with D possibly TRBD1 on 5 matching bases. There are 14 residues in the CDR3. The germline V gene has CDR1 SGDLS and CDR2 YYNGEE. V lost 2 bases and J 10 bases, leaving 13 bases between the germline ends. CDR3 in DNA: TGTGCCAGCAGCGTGGCCTCCCGGGGGTCACCCCTCCACTTT. It encodes CASSVASRGSPLHF. The complete variable domain, with remaining parts taken from reference TRBV9 and TRBJ1-6, reads DSGVTQTPKHLITATGQRVTLRCSPRSGDLSVYWYQQSLDQGLQFLIQYYNGEERAKGNILERFSAQQFPDLHSELNLSSLELGDSALYFCASSVASRGSPLHFGNGTRLTVT.

The chain joins TRBV19 to TRBJ2-6, with 7 nucleotides matching TRBD2. V lost 7 bases to trimming and J lost 2 bases; unmatched junction nucleotides: 11. This CDR3 region has 17 residues. The V gene's germline CDR1 is LNHDA and CDR2 SQIVND (reference sequence). CDR3 in amino acids: CASTGGFRTAGANVLTF. The CDR3 DNA reads TGTGCCAGTACCGGGGGGTTTCGTACGGCTGGGGCCAACGTCCTGACTTTC.

V is TRBV19 and J is TRBJ1-5; 8 bases map to TRBD1. The trim removed 6 bases at V and 3 bases at J, leaving 10 bases unmatched. The length of the CDR3 is 16 residues. Looked up from germline, CDR1 is LNHDA and CDR2 is SQIVND (reference sequence). The CDR3, as DNA: TGTGCCAGTAGCTTCCGGGGACAGGTGAACAATCAGCCCCAGCATTTT. Translation gives CASSFRGQVNNQPQHF.

This chain connects TRBV10-2 to TRBJ1-1; D might be TRBD1 (6 bases). This CDR3 spans 11 amino acids. Deletions cut 6 bases from V and 7 bases from J, with 9 bases between. Germline V gene data show CDR1 as WSHSY and CDR2 as SAAADI. Written as DNA, the CDR3 is TGCGCCAGCAGCGGACAGAGTGAAGCTTTCTTT. Its protein is CASSGQSEAFF.

With regard to this clone: Other DNA variants within this sample encode the same CDR3. The CDR3 nucleotides read TGTGCCAGCAGTGATTCGGCAGGGGGCAATCAGCCCCAGCATTTT. Its protein is CASSDSAGGNQPQHF. The chain carries TRBV2 and TRBJ1-5; D might be TRBD1 (6 bases). The CDR3 covers 15 residues. CDR1 SNHLY and CDR2 FYNNEI come from the germline V gene. Trimming removed 3 bases from V and 2 bases from J, with 11 bases in between.

The chain links TRBV6-5 to TRBJ1-2; possible D gene TRBD1, 5 bases. The ends were cut back, 8 bases at V and 8 bases at J, with 18 bases in the middle. In germline, CDR1 is MNHEY, CDR2 SVGAGI. The CDR3 consists of 13 residues. DNA for the CDR3: TGTGCCAGCCACGAGGTTGGGGCTCGGGGCTACACCTTC. It is translated as CASHEVGARGYTF.

This sequence joins TRBV6-1 and TRBJ1-5; 7 bases are a match to TRBD1. The CDR3 has 14 amino acids. The J segment lost 5 bases and the V segment lost 6 bases, leaving 7 bases of the junction unmatched. Germline V lookup: CDR1 MNHNS, CDR2 SASEGT. The CDR3 loop reads CASRPSDRDQPQHF. The CDR3 nucleotides read TGTGCCAGCAGACCTTCTGACAGGGATCAGCCCCAGCATTTT.

This chain uses TRBV19 with TRBJ2-4; 9 nucleotides agree with TRBD2. Trimming cost V 1 base and J 6 bases; bases outside gene matches: 10. Looked up from germline, CDR1 is LNHDA and CDR2 is SQIVND (reference sequence). The CDR3 has 17 amino acids. CDR3 sequence reads: CASSIGGAGTSLNIQYF. The CDR3 DNA reads as TGTGCCAGTAGTATAGGCGGAGCCGGGACTAGCCTAAACATTCAGTACTTC. The full variable domain, with the rest looked up from reference TRBV19 and TRBJ2-4, is DGGITQSPKYLFRKEGQNVTLSCEQNLNHDAMYWYRQDPGQGLRLIYYSQIVNDFQKGDIAEGYSVSREKKESFPLTVTSAQKNPTAFYLCASSIGGAGTSLNIQYFGAGTRLSVL.

This clone was seen only a few times. The V and J genes are TRBV27 and TRBJ1-1; 9 bases agree with TRBD1. V lost 6 bases and J lost 1; bases outside the gene matches: 9. This CDR3 has 16 amino acids. Germline CDR1 reads MNHEY; CDR2 reads SMNVEV (reference sequence). CDR3 DNA: TGTGCCAGCAGCTTGTACGGACAGGGGAAGAACACTGAAGCTTTCTTT. Protein sequence: CASSLYGQGKNTEAFF.

The rearrangement links TRBV29-1 to TRBJ1-6; D possibly corresponds to TRBD1 (6 bases). The V gene lost 3 bases and the J gene lost 5 bases, with 11 bases spanning the gap. This CDR3 region has 14 residues. Germline V gene data show CDR1 as SQVTM and CDR2 as ANQGSEA. Written as DNA, the CDR3 is TGCAGCGTTGAGCGGGGGGGCGATAATTCACCCCTCCACTTT. It yields the protein CSVERGGDNSPLHF.

A few counts support this clone. The sample carries other DNA sequences with the same CDR3. The chain joins TRBV24-1 to TRBJ1-5; TRBD1 agrees at 7 bases. CDR3 length: 13 residues. V dropped 4 bases and J dropped 5; count of bases not matched to a gene: 1. The V gene's germline CDR1 is KGHDR and CDR2 SFDVKD. The CDR3 DNA reads as TGTGCCACCAGTGACAGGGGGGATCAGCCCCAGCATTTT. Its translation is CATSDRGDQPQHF.

The rearrangement links TRBV6-6 to TRBJ1-6, with TRBD1 matching over 7 bases. This CDR3 spans 14 amino acids. Looked up from germline, CDR1 is MNHNY and CDR2 is SVGAGI (reference sequence). V dropped 6 bases and J dropped 6; count of bases not matched to a gene: 5. The CDR3 sequence: CASRPDRANSPLHF. Written as DNA, the CDR3 is TGTGCCAGCAGACCCGACAGGGCTAATTCACCCCTCCACTTT.

V gene TRBV27 combines with J gene TRBJ1-5; 10 positions agree with TRBD1. CDR3 size: 17 residues. Germline CDR1 reads MNHEY; CDR2 reads SMNVEV (reference sequence). Trimming at V came to 5 bases and at J to 4 bases, leaving 11 bases not matched to a gene. This CDR3 reads CASSPWGRGQGNQPQHF. For the CDR3, the DNA is TGTGCCAGCAGTCCATGGGGGAGGGGACAGGGGAATCAGCCCCAGCATTTT.

The chain combines TRBV29-1 with TRBJ2-7; TRBD1 matches 11 bases. Germline CDR1 reads SQVTM; CDR2 reads ANQGSEA. The CDR3 contains 13 residues. V dropped 6 bases and J dropped 1; count of bases not matched to a gene: 2. The CDR3 sequence is CSVGTGGSYEQYF. DNA for the CDR3: TGCAGCGTGGGGACAGGGGGGTCCTACGAGCAGTACTTC.

This clone has more than one count but fewer than ten. The J gene is TRBJ1-1, the V gene TRBV4-1; D unclear. Germline CDR1 reads MGHRA; CDR2 reads YSYEKL. The V gene lost 0 bases and the J gene lost 4 bases, with 9 bases spanning the gap. The CDR3 covers 14 residues. The CDR3 is CASSQDPISTEAFF. As DNA, the CDR3 is TGCGCCAGCAGCCAAGATCCCATTTCCACTGAAGCTTTCTTT.

This clone was counted only a few times. The rearrangement joins TRBV4-1 to TRBJ1-1; 10 bases agree with TRBD1. Looked up from germline, CDR1 is MGHRA and CDR2 is YSYEKL. Trimming took 2 bases from V and 5 from J; bases not matched to a gene: 5. This CDR3 is built from 15 residues. The CDR3 bases are TGCGCCAGCAGCCAAACTGGACAGGGGGTTACTGAAGCTTTCTTT. This gives the protein CASSQTGQGVTEAFF.